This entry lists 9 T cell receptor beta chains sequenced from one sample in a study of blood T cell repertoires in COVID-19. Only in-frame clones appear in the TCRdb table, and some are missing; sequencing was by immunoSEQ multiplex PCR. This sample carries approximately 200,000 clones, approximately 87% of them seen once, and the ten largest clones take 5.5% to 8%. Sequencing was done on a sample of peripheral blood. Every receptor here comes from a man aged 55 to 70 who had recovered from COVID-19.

Here the CDR3 DNA reads TGTGCCAGCAGAAGGGTGTGGACAGGGGCTGGAAACACCATATATTTT. This gives the protein CASRRVWTGAGNTIYF. The chain carries TRBV2 and TRBJ1-3, with TRBD1 matching 9 bases. Germline values: CDR1 SNHLY, CDR2 FYNNEI. This CDR3 comprises 16 residues. Unmatched junction bases numbered 8, after V lost 6 bases and J lost 2 bases.

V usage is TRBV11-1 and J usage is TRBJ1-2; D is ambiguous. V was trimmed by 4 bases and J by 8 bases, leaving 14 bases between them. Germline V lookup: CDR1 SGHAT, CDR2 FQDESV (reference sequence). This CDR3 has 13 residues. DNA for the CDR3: TGTGCCAGCAGCTCTACATCGGCGGGGGGCTACACCTTC. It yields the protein CASSSTSAGGYTF.

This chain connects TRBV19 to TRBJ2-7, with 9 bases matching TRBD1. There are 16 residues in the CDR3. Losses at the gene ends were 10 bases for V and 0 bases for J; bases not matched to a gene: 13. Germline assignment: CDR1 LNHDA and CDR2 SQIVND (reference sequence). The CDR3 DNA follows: TGTGCCACCAGAGGGGGCCAGGGACAGGGCTCCTACGAGCAGTACTTC. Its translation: CATRGGQGQGSYEQYF.

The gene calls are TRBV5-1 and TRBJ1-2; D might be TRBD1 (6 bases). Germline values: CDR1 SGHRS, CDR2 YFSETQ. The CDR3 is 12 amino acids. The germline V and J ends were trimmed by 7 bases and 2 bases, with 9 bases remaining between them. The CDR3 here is CASGTGNYGYTF. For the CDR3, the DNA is TGCGCCAGCGGTACAGGGAACTATGGCTACACCTTC.

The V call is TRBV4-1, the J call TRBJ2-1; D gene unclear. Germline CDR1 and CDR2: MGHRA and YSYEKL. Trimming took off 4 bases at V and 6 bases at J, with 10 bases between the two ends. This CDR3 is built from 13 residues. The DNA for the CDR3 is TGCGCCAGCAGCCTTACTCGTTTCAATGAGCAGTTCTTC. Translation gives CASSLTRFNEQFF.

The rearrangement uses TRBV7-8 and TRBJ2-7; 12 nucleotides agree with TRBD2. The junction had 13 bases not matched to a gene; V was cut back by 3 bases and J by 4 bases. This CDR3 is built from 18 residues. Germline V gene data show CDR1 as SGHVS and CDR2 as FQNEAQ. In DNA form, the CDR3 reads TGTGCCAGCAGCTTCAACGTCGACAAGACTAGCGGGGGATACGAGCAGTACTTC. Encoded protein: CASSFNVDKTSGGYEQYF.

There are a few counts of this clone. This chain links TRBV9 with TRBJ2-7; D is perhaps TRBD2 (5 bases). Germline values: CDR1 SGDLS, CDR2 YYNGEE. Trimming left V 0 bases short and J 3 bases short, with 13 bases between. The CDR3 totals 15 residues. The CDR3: CASSVGRPGDYEQYF. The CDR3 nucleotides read TGTGCCAGCAGCGTAGGGAGGCCCGGGGACTACGAGCAGTACTTC.

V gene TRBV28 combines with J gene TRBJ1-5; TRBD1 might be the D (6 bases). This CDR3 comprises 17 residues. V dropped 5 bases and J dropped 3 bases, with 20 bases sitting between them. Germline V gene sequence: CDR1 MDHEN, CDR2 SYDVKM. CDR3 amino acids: CASSGADRSSFNQPQHF. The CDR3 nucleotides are TGTGCCAGCAGTGGGGCTGACAGGAGCAGCTTCAATCAGCCCCAGCATTTT.

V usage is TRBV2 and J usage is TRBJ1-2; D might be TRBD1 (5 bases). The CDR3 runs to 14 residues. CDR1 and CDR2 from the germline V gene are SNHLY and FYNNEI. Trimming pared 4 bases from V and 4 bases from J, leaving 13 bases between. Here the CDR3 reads CASSAGRDSYGYTF. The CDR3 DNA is TGTGCCAGCAGTGCCGGACGCGACAGCTATGGCTACACCTTC. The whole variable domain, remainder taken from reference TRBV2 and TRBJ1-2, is EPEVTQTPSHQVTQMGQEVILRCVPISNHLYFYWYRQILGQKVEFLVSFYNNEISEKSEIFDDQFSVERPDGSNFTLKIRSTKLEDSAMYFCASSAGRDSYGYTFGSGTRLTVV.